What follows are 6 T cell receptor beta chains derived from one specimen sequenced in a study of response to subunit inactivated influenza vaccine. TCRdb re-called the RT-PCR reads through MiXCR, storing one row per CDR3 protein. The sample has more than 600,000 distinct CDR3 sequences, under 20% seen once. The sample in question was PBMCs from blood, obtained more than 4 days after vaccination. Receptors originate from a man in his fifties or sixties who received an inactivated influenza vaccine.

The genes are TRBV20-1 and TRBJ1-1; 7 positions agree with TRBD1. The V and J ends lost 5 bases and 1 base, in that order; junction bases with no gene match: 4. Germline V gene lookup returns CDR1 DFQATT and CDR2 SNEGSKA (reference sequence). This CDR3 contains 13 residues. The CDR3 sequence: CSAPDRTNTEAFF. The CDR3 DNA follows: TGCAGTGCTCCGGACAGGACGAACACTGAAGCTTTCTTT.

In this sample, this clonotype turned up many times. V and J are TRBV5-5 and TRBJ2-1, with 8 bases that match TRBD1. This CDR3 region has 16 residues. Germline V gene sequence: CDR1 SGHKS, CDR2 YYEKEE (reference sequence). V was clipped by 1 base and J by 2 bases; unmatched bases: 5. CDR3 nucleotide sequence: TGTGCCAGCAGCTTGCATGGGACAGGCGCCTACAATGAGCAGTTCTTC. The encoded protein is CASSLHGTGAYNEQFF.

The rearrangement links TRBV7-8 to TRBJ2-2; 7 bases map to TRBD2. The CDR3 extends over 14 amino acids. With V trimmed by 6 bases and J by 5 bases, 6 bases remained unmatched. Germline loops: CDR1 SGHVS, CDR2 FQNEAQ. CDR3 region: CASRGGSSTGELFF. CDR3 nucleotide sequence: TGTGCCAGCAGGGGCGGGAGTTCGACCGGGGAGCTGTTTTTT.

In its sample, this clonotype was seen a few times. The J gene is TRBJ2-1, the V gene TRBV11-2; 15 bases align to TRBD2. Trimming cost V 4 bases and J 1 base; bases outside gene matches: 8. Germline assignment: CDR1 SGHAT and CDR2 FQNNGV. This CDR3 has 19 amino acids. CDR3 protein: CASSWTSGGARGSYNEQFF. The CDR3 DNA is TGTGCCAGCAGCTGGACTAGCGGGGGGGCAAGGGGGTCCTACAATGAGCAGTTCTTC. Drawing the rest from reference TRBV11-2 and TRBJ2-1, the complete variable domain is EAGVAQSPRYKIIEKRQSVAFWCNPISGHATLYWYQQILGQGPKLLIQFQNNGVVDDSQLPKDRFSAERLKGVDSTLKIQPAKLEDSAVYLCASSWTSGGARGSYNEQFFGPGTRLTVL.

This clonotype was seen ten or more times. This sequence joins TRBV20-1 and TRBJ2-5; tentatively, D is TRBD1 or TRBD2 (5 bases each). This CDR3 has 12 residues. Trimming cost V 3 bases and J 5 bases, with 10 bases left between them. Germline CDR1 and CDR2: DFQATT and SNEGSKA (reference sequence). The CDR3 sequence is CSARGVRETQYF. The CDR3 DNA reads TGCAGTGCTAGGGGGGTCAGGGAGACCCAGTACTTC.

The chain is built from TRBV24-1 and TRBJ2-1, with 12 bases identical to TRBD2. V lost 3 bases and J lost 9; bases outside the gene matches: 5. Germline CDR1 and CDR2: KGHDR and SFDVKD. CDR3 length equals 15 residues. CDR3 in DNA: TGTGCCACCAGTGATAGACTAGCGGGAGATTTTGAGCAGTTCTTC. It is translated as CATSDRLAGDFEQFF.